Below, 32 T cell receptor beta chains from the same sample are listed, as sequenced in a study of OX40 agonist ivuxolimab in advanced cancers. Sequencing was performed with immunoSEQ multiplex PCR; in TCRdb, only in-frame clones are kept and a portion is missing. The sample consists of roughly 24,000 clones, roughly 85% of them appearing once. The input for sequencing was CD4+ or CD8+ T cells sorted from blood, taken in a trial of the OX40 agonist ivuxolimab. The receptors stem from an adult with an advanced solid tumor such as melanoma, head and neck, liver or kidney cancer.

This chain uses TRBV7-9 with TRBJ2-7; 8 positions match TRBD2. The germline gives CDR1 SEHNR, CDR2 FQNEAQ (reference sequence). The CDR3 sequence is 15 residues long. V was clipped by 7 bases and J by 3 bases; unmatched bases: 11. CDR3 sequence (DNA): TGTGCCAGCACCCGCACCGGACTAGCCTTCTACGAGCAGTACTTC. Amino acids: CASTRTGLAFYEQYF. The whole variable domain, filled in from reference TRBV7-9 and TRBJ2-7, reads DTGVSQNPRHKITKRGQNVTFRCDPISEHNRLYWYRQTLGQGPEFLTYFQNEAQLEKSRLLSDRFSAERPKGSFSTLEIQRTEQGDSAMYLCASTRTGLAFYEQYFGPGTRLTVT.

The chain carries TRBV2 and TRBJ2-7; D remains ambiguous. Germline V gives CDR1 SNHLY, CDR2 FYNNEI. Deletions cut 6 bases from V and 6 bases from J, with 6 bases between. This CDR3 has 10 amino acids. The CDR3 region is CASRNFEQYF. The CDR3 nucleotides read TGTGCCAGCAGAAATTTCGAGCAGTACTTC.

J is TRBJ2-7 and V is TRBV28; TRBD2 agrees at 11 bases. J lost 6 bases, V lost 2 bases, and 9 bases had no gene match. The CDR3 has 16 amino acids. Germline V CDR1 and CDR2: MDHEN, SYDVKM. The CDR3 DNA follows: TGTGCCAGCAGTTTAAGGGGGCTAGCGGGAGGATCCGAGCAGTACTTC. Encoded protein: CASSLRGLAGGSEQYF.

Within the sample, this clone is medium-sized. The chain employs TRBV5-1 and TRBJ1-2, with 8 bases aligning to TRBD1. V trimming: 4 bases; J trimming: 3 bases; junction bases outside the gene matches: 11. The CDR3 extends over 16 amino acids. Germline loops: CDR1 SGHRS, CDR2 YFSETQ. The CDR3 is CASSTGQGLDDYGYTF. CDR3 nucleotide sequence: TGCGCCAGCAGCACCGGACAGGGTTTAGACGACTATGGCTACACCTTC.

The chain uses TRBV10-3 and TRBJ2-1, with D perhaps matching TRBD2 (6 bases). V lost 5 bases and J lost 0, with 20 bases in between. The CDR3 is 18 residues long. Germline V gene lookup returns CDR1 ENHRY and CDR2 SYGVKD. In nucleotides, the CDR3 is TGTGCCATCAGTACTCAGCCAGCGGGTACTACCTCCTACAATGAGCAGTTCTTC. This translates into CAISTQPAGTTSYNEQFF.

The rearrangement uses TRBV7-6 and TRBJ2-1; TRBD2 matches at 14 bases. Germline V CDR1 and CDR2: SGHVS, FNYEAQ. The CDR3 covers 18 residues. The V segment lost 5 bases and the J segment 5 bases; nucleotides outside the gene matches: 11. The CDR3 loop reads CASSARGTSGSTNNEQFF. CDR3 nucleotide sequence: TGTGCCAGCAGCGCCCGAGGGACTAGCGGGAGTACCAACAATGAGCAGTTCTTC.

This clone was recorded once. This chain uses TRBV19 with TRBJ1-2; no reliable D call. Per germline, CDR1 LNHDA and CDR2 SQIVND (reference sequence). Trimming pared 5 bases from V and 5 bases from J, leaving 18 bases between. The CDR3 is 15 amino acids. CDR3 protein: CASSPSQDLGYGYTF. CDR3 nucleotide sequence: TGTGCCAGTAGTCCCAGTCAGGATCTTGGTTATGGCTACACCTTC.

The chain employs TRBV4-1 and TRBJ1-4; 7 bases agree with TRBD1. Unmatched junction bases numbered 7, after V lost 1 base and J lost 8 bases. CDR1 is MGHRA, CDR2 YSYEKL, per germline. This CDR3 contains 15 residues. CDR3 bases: TGCGCCAGCAGCCAAGGTCGGGACAGAAGCGAAAAACTGTTTTTT. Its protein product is CASSQGRDRSEKLFF.

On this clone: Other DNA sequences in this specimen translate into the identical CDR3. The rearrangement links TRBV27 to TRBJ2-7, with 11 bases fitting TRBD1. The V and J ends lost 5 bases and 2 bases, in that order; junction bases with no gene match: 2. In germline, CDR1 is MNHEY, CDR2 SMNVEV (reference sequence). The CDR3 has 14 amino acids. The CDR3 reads CASSLGQGAYEQYF. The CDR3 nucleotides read TGTGCCAGCAGTCTGGGACAGGGGGCCTACGAGCAGTACTTC.

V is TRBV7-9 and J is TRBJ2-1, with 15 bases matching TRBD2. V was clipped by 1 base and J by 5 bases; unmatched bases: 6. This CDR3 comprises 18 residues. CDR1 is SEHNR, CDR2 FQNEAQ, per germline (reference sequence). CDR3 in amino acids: CASSLVVWTSGRDNEQFF. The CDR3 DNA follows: TGTGCCAGCAGCTTAGTTGTTTGGACTAGCGGGAGGGACAATGAGCAGTTCTTC.

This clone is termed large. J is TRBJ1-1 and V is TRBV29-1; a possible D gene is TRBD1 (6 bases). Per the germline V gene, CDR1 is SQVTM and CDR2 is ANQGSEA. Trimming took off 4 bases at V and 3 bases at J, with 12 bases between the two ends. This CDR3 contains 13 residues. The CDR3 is CSVGGGKYTEAFF. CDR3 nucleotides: TGCAGCGTTGGAGGGGGGAAGTACACTGAAGCTTTCTTT.

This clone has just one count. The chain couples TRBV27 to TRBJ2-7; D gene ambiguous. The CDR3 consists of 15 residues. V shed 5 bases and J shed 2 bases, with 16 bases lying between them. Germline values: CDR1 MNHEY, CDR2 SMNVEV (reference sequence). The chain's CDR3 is CASSKLGSLTYEQYF. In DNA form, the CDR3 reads TGTGCCAGCAGTAAACTCGGCAGTCTCACCTACGAGCAGTACTTC.

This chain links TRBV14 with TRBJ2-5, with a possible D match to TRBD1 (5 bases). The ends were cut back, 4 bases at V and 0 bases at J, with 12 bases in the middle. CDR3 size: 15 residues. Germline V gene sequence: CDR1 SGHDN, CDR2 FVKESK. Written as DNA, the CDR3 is TGTGCCAGCAGCCTTGGACAAATGTACCAAGAGACCCAGTACTTC. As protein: CASSLGQMYQETQYF. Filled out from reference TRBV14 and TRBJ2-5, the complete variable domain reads EAGVTQFPSHSVIEKGQTVTLRCDPISGHDNLYWYRRVMGKEIKFLLHFVKESKQDESGMPNNRFLAERTGGTYSTLKVQPAELEDSGVYFCASSLGQMYQETQYFGPGTRLLVL.

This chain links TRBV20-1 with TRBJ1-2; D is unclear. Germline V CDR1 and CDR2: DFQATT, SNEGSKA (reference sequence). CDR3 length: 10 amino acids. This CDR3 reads CTAGLGGYTF. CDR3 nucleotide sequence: TGCACCGCGGGCCTCGGTGGCTACACCTTC.

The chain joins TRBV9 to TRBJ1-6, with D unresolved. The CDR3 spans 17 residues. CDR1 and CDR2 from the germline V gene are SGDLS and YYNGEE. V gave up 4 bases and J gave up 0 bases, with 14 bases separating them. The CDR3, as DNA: TGTGCCAGCAGCTCAACCCCGGAGAGCTCCTATAATTCACCCCTCCACTTT. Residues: CASSSTPESSYNSPLHF.

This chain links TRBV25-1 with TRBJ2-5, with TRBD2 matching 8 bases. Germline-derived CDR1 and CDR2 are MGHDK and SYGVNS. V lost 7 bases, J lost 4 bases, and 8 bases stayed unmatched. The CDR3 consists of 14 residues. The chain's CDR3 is CASKEERELETQYF. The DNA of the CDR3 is TGTGCCAGCAAAGAGGAGCGGGAGTTAGAGACCCAGTACTTC.

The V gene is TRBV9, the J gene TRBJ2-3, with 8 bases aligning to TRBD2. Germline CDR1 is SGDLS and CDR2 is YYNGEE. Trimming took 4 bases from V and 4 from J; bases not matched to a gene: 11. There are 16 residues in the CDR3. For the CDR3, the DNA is TGTGCCAGCAGCCACTCGGGCGGGGGGACGTCAGATACGCAGTATTTT. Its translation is CASSHSGGGTSDTQYF.

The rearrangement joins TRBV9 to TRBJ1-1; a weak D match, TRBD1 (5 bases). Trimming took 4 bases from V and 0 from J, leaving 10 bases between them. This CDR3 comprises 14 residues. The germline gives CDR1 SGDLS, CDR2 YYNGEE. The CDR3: CASSLGVMNTEAFF. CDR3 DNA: TGTGCCAGCAGCCTAGGGGTTATGAACACTGAAGCTTTCTTT.

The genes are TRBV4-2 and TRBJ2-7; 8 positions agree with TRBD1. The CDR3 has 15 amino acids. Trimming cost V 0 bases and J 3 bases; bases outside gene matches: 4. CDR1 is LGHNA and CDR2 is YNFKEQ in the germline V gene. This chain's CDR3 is CASSQDYDRGYEQYF. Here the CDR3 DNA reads TGTGCCAGCAGCCAAGATTATGACAGGGGCTACGAGCAGTACTTC.

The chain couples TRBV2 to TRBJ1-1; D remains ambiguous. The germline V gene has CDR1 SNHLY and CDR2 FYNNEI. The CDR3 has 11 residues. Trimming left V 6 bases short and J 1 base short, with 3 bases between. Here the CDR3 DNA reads TGTGCCAGCAGGGGGAACACTGAAGCTTTCTTT. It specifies CASRGNTEAFF. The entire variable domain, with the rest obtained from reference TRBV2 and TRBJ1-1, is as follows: EPEVTQTPSHQVTQMGQEVILRCVPISNHLYFYWYRQILGQKVEFLVSFYNNEISEKSEIFDDQFSVERPDGSNFTLKIRSTKLEDSAMYFCASRGNTEAFFGQGTRLTVV.

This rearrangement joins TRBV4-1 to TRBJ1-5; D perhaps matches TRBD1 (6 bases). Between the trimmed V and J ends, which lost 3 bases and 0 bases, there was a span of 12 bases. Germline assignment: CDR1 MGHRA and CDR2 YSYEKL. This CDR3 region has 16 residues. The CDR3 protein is CASSQEQGFSNQPQHF. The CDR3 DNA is TGCGCCAGCAGCCAGGAACAGGGATTTAGCAATCAGCCCCAGCATTTT.

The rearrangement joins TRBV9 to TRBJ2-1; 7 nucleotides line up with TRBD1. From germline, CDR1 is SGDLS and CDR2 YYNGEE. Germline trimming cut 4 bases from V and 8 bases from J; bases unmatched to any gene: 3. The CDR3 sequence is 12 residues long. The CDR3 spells CASSTQGDEQFF. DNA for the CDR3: TGTGCCAGCAGCACCCAGGGGGATGAGCAGTTCTTC.

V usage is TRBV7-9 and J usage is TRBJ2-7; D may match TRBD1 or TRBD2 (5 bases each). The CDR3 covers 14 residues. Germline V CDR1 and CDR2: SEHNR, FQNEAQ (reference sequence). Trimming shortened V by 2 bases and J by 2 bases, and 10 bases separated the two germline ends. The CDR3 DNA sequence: TGTGCCAGCAGCTTAAGAGGGGTTCCCTACGAGCAGTACTTC. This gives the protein CASSLRGVPYEQYF.

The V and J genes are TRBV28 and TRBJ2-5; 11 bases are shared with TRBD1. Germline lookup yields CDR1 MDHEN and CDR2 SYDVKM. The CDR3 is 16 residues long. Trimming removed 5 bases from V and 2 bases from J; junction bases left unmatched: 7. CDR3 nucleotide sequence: TGTGCCAGCAGTACGTGGACAGGGGGCTGGCAAGAGACCCAGTACTTC. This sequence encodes CASSTWTGGWQETQYF.

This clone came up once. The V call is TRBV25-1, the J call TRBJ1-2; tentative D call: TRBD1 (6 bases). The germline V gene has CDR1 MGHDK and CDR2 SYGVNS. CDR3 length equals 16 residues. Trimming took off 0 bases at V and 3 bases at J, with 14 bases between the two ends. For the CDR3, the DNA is TGTGCCAGCAGTGAATATGGGGCGGGGGCCTACTATGGCTACACCTTC. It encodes CASSEYGAGAYYGYTF.

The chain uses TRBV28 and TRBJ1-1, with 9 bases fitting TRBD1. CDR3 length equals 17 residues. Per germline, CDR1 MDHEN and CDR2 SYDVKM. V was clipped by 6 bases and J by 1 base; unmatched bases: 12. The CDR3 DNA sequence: TGTGCCAGCAGCTCACCAGTAACAGGGGGCTGGAACACTGAAGCTTTCTTT. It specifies CASSSPVTGGWNTEAFF.

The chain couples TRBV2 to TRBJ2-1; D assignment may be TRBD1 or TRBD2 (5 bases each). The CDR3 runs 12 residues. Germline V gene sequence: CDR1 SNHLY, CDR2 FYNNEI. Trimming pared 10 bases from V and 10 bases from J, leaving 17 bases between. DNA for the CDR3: TGTGCCACCGCAGTGGGGGTTAAAGAGCAGTTCTTC. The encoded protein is CATAVGVKEQFF.

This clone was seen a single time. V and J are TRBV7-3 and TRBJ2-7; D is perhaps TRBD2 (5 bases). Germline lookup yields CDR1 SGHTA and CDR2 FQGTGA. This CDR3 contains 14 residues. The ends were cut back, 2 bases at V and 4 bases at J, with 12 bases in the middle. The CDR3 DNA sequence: TGTGCCAGCAGCTTAGGTGGGAGCGGTTACGAGCAGTACTTC. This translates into CASSLGGSGYEQYF.

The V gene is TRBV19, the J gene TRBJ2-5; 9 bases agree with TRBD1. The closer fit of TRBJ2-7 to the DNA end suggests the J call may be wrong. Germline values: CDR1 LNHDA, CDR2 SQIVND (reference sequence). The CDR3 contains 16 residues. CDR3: CASSIAPGQGHYEQYF. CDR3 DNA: TGTGCCAGTAGTATAGCGCCGGGACAGGGTCACTACGAGCAGTACTTC.

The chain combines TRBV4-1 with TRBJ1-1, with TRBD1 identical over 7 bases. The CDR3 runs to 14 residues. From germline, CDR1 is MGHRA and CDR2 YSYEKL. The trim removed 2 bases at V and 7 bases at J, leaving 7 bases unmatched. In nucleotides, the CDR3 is TGCGCCAGCAGCCAAAGACAGGGAAGGGGTGAAGCTTTCTTT. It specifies CASSQRQGRGEAFF.

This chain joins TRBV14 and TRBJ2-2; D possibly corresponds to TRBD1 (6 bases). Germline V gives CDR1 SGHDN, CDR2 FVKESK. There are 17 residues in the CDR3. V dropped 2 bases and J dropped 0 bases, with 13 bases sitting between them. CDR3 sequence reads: CASSQHWQGTNTGELFF. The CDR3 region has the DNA TGTGCCAGCAGCCAACATTGGCAGGGGACGAACACCGGGGAGCTGTTTTTT.

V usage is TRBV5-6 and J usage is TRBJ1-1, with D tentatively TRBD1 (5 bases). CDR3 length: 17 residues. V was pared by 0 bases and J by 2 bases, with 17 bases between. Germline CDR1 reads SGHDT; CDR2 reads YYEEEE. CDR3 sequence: CASSLGIRDLLNTEAFF. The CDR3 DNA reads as TGTGCCAGCAGCTTGGGGATCCGGGACCTCCTAAACACTGAAGCTTTCTTT.